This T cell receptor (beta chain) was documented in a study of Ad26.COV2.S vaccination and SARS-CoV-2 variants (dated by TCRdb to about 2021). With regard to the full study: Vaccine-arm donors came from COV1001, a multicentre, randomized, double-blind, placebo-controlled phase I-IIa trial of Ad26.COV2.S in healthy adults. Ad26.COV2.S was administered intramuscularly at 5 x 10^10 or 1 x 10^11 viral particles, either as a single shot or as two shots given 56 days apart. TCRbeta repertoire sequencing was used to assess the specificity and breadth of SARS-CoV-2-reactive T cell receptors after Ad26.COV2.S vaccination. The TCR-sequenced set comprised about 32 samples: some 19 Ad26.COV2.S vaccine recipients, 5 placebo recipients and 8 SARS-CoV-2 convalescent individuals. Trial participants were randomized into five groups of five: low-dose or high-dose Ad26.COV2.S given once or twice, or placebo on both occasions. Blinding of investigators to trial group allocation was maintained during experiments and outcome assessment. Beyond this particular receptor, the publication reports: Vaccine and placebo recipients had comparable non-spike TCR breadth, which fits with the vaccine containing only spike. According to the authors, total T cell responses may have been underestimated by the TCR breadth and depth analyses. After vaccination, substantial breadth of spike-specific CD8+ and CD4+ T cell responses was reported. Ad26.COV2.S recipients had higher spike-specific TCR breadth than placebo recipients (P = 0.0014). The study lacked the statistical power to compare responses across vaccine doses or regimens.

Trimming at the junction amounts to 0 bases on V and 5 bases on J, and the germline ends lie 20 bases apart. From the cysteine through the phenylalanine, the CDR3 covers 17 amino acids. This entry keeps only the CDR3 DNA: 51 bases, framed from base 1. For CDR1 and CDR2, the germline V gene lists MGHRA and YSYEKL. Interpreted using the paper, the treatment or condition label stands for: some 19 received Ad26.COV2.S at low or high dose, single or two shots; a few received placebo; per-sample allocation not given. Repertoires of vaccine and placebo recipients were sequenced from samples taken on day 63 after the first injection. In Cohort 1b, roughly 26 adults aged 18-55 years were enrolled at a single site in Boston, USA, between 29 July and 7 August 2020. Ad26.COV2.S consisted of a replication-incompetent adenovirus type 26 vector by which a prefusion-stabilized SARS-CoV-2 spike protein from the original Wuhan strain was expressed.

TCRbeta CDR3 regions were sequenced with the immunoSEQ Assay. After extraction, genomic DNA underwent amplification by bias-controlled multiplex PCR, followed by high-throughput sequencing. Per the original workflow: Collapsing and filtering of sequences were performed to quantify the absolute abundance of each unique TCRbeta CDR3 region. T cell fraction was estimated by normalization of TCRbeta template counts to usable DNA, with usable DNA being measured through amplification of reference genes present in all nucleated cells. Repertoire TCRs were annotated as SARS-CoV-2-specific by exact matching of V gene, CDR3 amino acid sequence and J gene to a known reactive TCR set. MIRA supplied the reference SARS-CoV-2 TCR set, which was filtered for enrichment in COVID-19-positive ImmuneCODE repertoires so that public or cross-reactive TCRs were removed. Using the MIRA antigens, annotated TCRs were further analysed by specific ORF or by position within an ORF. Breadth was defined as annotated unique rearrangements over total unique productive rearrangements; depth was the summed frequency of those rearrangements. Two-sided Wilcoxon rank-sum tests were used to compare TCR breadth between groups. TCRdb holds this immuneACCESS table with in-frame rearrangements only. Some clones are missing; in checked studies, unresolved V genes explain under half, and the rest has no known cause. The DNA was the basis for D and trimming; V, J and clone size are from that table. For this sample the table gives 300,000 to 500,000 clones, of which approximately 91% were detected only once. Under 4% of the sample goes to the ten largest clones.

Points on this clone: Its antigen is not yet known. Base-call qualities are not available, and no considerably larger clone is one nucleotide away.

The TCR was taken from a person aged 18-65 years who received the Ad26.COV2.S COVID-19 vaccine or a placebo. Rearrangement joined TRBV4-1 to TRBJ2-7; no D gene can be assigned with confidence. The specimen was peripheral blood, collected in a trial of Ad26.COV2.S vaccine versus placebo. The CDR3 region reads CASSQDPLVRGINEQYF. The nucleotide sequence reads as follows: TGCGCCAGCAGCCAAGATCCCTTAGTCAGAGGCATTAACGAGCAGTACTTC.